The clone carrying this T cell receptor (beta chain) was recorded a few times. Antigen unknown. TCRB transcripts that were expressed got sequenced, as all of the isolated RNA had been reverse transcribed. Here immunoSEQ multiplex PCR was the method, and the copy in TCRdb shows in-frame clones only, minus some. The table shows around 250,000 clones, with about 25% occurring only once. The sample belongs to a study of beta chain features in type 1 diabetes. Study conclusions and caveats: VDJ junctions from patients with type 1 diabetes contained fewer insertions and more deletions. The naive, central memory and Treg TCRB repertoires showed an apparent similarity that was greater among patients than among healthy donors.

This CDR3 comprises 15 residues. V trimming: 3 bases; J trimming: 12 bases; junction bases outside the gene matches: 15. Germline-derived CDR1 and CDR2 are SGDLS and YYNGEE. This TCR derives from a man aged 25 to 45 in good health. The V call is TRBV9, the J call TRBJ2-1; 7 bases map to TRBD2. The sample consisted of central memory CD4+ T cells from blood. For the CDR3, the DNA is TGTGCCAGCAGCGAACCCTCCACCCGGGGGACTATGCAGTTCTTC. This sequence encodes CASSEPSTRGTMQFF.